This T cell receptor (beta chain) was sequenced during a study of CD8 T cells in ankylosing spondylitis. This clonotype was recorded many times. What it recognizes is unknown. Making use of molecular barcodes, quantitative 5'-RACE generated TCR beta libraries. TCRdb re-called the 5' RACE reads with MiXCR, one entry per CDR3 protein. Of 400,000 or so distinct CDR3 sequences listed, 25% to 30% are singletons. Study-level points and caveats: Disease-linked clones bore a CD8+ phenotype, appearing relatively rarely in peripheral blood. Ankylosing spondylitis blood appeared to carry a characteristic TCR beta motif of roughly eight highly homologous variants.

CDR3 length equals 14 residues. Germline values: CDR1 SEHNR, CDR2 FQNEAQ (reference sequence). Between the trimmed V and J ends, which lost 1 base and 5 bases, there was a span of 8 bases. The material sequenced was blood, either unsorted or a sorted T cell fraction (not recorded which). The chain employs TRBV7-9 and TRBJ2-2; no clear D. This receptor was obtained from a male donor with ankylosing spondylitis. The CDR3, as DNA: TGTGCCAGCAGCTTAGGATTGAGTACCGGGGAGCTGTTTTTT. This codes for CASSLGLSTGELFF.